The 9 T cell receptor beta chains listed next were all sequenced from one sample in a study of T cells expressing NK-cell markers. TCRdb reprocessed the 5' RACE reads; each CDR3 protein has one entry and no DNA is given. The specimen's table records 200,000 to 300,000 distinct CDR3 sequences. The specimen was blood T cells: a sorted CD56 or NKG2C T cell subset, CD4+ or CD8+ T cells, or bulk PBMC T cells (not recorded which). These receptors all stem from a man younger than 35 in good health.

This chain uses TRBV24-1 with TRBJ2-3; TCRdb indicates TRBD1, and absent DNA this call remains unverified. CDR3 length equals 16 residues. Germline loops: CDR1 KGHDR, CDR2 SFDVKD. The CDR3 spells CATSDPGQGAPDTQYF.

The chain recombines TRBV5-1 with TRBJ2-5; TCRdb designates TRBD1, a call that cannot be tested without DNA. The CDR3 sequence is 14 residues long. Germline CDR1 reads SGHRS; CDR2 reads YFSETQ. The CDR3 sequence: CASSLNRGQETQYF. Filled out from reference TRBV5-1 and TRBJ2-5, the complete variable domain reads KAGVTQTPRYLIKTRGQQVTLSCSPISGHRSVSWYQQTPGQGLQFLFEYFSETQRNKGNFPGRFSGRQFSNSRSEMNVSTLELGDSALYLCASSLNRGQETQYFGPGTRLLVL.

CDR3 amino acids: CSAQDRLAKNIQYF. V and J are TRBV20-1 and TRBJ2-4; TCRdb proposes TRBD1, but this gene call is untestable without DNA. Germline assignment: CDR1 DFQATT and CDR2 SNEGSKA (reference sequence). This CDR3 spans 14 amino acids.

The chain combines TRBV6-5 with TRBJ2-4; TCRdb picks TRBD1, but there is no DNA to check that call. This CDR3 has 16 residues. Germline V gene lookup returns CDR1 MNHEY and CDR2 SVGAGI. CDR3 sequence: CASSYSAGTDQNIQYF.

J is TRBJ1-3 and V is TRBV12-3 or TRBV12-4; the D gene TCRdb calls, TRBD1, cannot be checked with no DNA. This CDR3 is 20 amino acids long. The CDR3 protein is CASNGPTNGTGDYSGNTIYF.

V is TRBV20-1 and J is TRBJ2-3; without DNA, the TCRdb call of TRBD1 cannot be checked. The CDR3 totals 16 residues. Germline V gene sequence: CDR1 DFQATT, CDR2 SNEGSKA (reference sequence). The CDR3 here is CSADPLSGTDTDTQYF.

The chain carries TRBV5-1 and TRBJ2-5; TCRdb gives TRBD2 as the D gene, but with no DNA this cannot be confirmed. This CDR3 is 16 amino acids long. The germline gives CDR1 SGHRS, CDR2 YFSETQ. The CDR3 region is CASSSTLRGGPETQYF.

The chain links TRBV6-9 to TRBJ2-5; TCRdb's assignment of TRBD1 cannot be checked, as there is no DNA. This CDR3 has 15 residues. Germline lookup yields CDR1 MNHGY and CDR2 SVAAGI. The CDR3 reads CASSRDRRSRETQYF.

The chain carries TRBV20-1 and TRBJ1-5; TCRdb's D gene call, TRBD1, goes unchecked for lack of DNA. The CDR3 has 15 amino acids. Germline CDR1 reads DFQATT; CDR2 reads SNEGSKA (reference sequence). The CDR3 sequence is CSARRRGLGNQPQHF.